These 31 T cell receptor beta chains were all obtained from the same sample, sequenced in a study of identical twins. TCRdb itself ran the 5' RACE reads through MiXCR, one entry per CDR3 protein. The table lists about 460,000 distinct CDR3 sequences, about 14% of them singletons. The data also belong to a second study, concerning yellow fever vaccine responses in identical twins.

The specimen was CD4+ T cells sorted from blood. The receptors come from a young woman in good health.

The chain couples TRBV30 to TRBJ1-5; TRBD1 agrees at 11 bases. The germline gives CDR1 GTSNPN, CDR2 SVGIG (reference sequence). V lost 3 bases, J lost 4 bases, and 8 bases stayed unmatched. The CDR3 consists of 16 residues. CDR3 protein: CAWSARDRGTNQPQHF. The CDR3 bases are TGTGCCTGGAGCGCCCGGGACAGGGGGACGAATCAGCCCCAGCATTTT.

This clonotype occurred once. The chain recombines TRBV11-2 with TRBJ2-1, with 13 bases aligning to TRBD2. The CDR3 spans 16 residues. Trimming at V came to 7 bases and at J to 12 bases, leaving 15 bases not matched to a gene. Germline CDR1 SGHAT, CDR2 FQNNGV. The CDR3 DNA is TGTGCCAGCACCATACGAGGGACTAGCGGGGCGGGGGGGCAGTTCTTC. Protein: CASTIRGTSGAGGQFF. Drawing the rest from reference TRBV11-2 and TRBJ2-1, the complete variable domain is EAGVAQSPRYKIIEKRQSVAFWCNPISGHATLYWYQQILGQGPKLLIQFQNNGVVDDSQLPKDRFSAERLKGVDSTLKIQPAKLEDSAVYLCASTIRGTSGAGGQFFGPGTRLTVL.

This clonotype was detected only a few times. The chain uses TRBV7-2 and TRBJ2-5; D perhaps matches TRBD1 (6 bases). The length of the CDR3 is 16 residues. CDR1 is SGHTA, CDR2 FQGNSA, per germline. Trimming took 2 bases from V and 6 from J, leaving 19 bases between them. CDR3 sequence (DNA): TGTGCCAGCAGCTTAAGTATAAGCGACAGGAGGCAGACCCAGTACTTC. Its translation is CASSLSISDRRQTQYF. The full variable domain, with the rest looked up from reference TRBV7-2 and TRBJ2-5, is GAGVSQSPSNKVTEKGKDVELRCDPISGHTALYWYRQSLGQGLEFLIYFQGNSAPDKSGLPSDRFSAERTGGSVSTLTIQRTQQEDSAVYLCASSLSISDRRQTQYFGPGTRLLVL.

The V gene is TRBV5-6, the J gene TRBJ2-5, with D perhaps TRBD2 (5 bases). CDR1 and CDR2 (germline): SGHDT, YYEEEE. The CDR3 has 12 amino acids. V dropped 5 bases and J dropped 5 bases, with 10 bases sitting between them. This CDR3 reads CASRNPGETQYF. In DNA form, the CDR3 reads TGTGCCAGCAGAAACCCGGGGGAGACCCAGTACTTC. Together with reference TRBV5-6 and TRBJ2-5, the CDR3 gives the full variable domain: DAGVTQSPTHLIKTRGQQVTLRCSPKSGHDTVSWYQQALGQGPQFIFQYYEEEERQRGNFPDRFSGHQFPNYSSELNVNALLLGDSALYLCASRNPGETQYFGPGTRLLVL.

The chain has TRBV29-1 and TRBJ2-1, with 8 bases lining up with TRBD1. This CDR3 spans 11 amino acids. The germline gives CDR1 SQVTM, CDR2 ANQGSEA. Trimming cost V 8 bases and J 8 bases; bases outside gene matches: 5. The CDR3 reads CSLGQVDEQFF. CDR3 DNA sequence: TGCAGCTTGGGACAGGTGGATGAGCAGTTCTTC.

The V and J genes are TRBV7-8 and TRBJ2-3; D may match TRBD1 or TRBD2 (5 bases each). Germline V CDR1 and CDR2: SGHVS, FQNEAQ. The V gene lost 1 base and the J gene lost 5 bases, with 19 bases spanning the gap. The CDR3 runs 17 residues. The CDR3 nucleotides read TGTGCCAGCAGCTTAGTGGTTCTAGCAGGGCTAGGAGATACGCAGTATTTT. Its translation: CASSLVVLAGLGDTQYF.

The chain has TRBV12-3 or TRBV12-4 and TRBJ2-5; 8 nucleotides match TRBD2. Trimming cost V 6 bases and J 4 bases; bases outside gene matches: 4. The CDR3 has 13 residues. The CDR3 bases are TGTGCCAGCAGGAGCGGGGGAGTAGAGACCCAGTACTTC. Translated: CASRSGGVETQYF.

V is TRBV20-1 and J is TRBJ2-1; D gene uncertain. This CDR3 has 15 amino acids. V was shortened by 2 bases and J by 2 bases, with 13 bases between the two germline ends. Germline-derived CDR1 and CDR2 are DFQATT and SNEGSKA (reference sequence). The CDR3 sequence: CSARFILSPYNEQFF. For the CDR3, the DNA is TGCAGTGCTAGATTCATCCTGTCTCCCTACAATGAGCAGTTCTTC.

In this sample, this clonotype turned up many times. The genes are TRBV11-2 and TRBJ2-6; the D gene could be TRBD1 or TRBD2 (5 bases each). Germline values: CDR1 SGHAT, CDR2 FQNNGV. CDR3 size: 18 residues. The ends were cut back, 1 base at V and 1 base at J, with 14 bases in the middle. The CDR3 here is CASSLVPGRHSGANVLTF. Written as DNA, the CDR3 is TGTGCCAGCAGCTTAGTTCCGGGACGGCATTCTGGGGCCAACGTCCTGACTTTC.

V usage is TRBV7-6 and J usage is TRBJ2-3; 12 bases align to TRBD2. Per germline, CDR1 SGHVS and CDR2 FNYEAQ. V was pared by 2 bases and J by 4 bases, with 10 bases of the junction left unmatched. The CDR3 is made up of 18 amino acids. The CDR3 sequence is CASSLRPSGGAEADTQYF. The DNA of the CDR3 is TGTGCCAGCAGCTTACGGCCTAGCGGGGGGGCCGAAGCAGATACGCAGTATTTT.

The J gene is TRBJ1-2, the V gene TRBV29-1, with 10 bases lining up with TRBD1. The CDR3 totals 13 residues. V lost 3 bases to trimming and J lost 4 bases; unmatched junction nucleotides: 2. Per germline, CDR1 SQVTM and CDR2 ANQGSEA. CDR3 bases: TGCAGCGTTGATGGGACAGGGGTCTATGGCTACACCTTC. Its translation: CSVDGTGVYGYTF.

The V and J genes are TRBV10-3 and TRBJ1-4; no reliable D call. The CDR3 sequence is 13 residues long. Trimming removed 5 bases from V and 4 bases from J, with 8 bases in between. Germline V gene data show CDR1 as ENHRY and CDR2 as SYGVKD. This chain's CDR3 is CAISREGNEKLFF. Here the CDR3 DNA reads TGTGCCATCAGTAGGGAGGGTAATGAAAAACTGTTTTTT.

This clonotype was counted at least ten times. The chain uses TRBV12-3 or TRBV12-4 and TRBJ1-6; no firm D call. Trimming left V 3 bases short and J 9 bases short, with 18 bases between. The CDR3 has 16 amino acids. This CDR3 is CASSLIPGHRASPLHF. The DNA of the CDR3 is TGTGCCAGCAGTTTGATCCCCGGTCATCGGGCTTCACCCCTCCACTTT.

The chain employs TRBV11-2 and TRBJ2-7; D unresolved. V was cut by 4 bases and J by 3 bases, with 10 bases left in between. This CDR3 has 13 residues. Looked up from germline, CDR1 is SGHAT and CDR2 is FQNNGV. CDR3 residues: CASSSTFNYEQYF. The CDR3 bases are TGTGCCAGCAGCTCAACATTCAACTACGAGCAGTACTTC.

The V call is TRBV7-9, the J call TRBJ2-3, with 12 bases fitting TRBD2. Trimming removed 5 bases from V and 2 bases from J; junction bases left unmatched: 8. This CDR3 has 17 amino acids. Germline V gene sequence: CDR1 SEHNR, CDR2 FQNEAQ (reference sequence). The DNA for the CDR3 is TGTGCCAGCAGCCTTAACCTAGCGGGAGGGATCACAGATACGCAGTATTTT. Encoded protein: CASSLNLAGGITDTQYF.

The V and J genes are TRBV6-1 and TRBJ2-2; weak D call: TRBD2 (5 bases). Germline CDR1 is MNHNS and CDR2 is SASEGT. V lost 7 bases and J lost 2, with 11 bases in between. The CDR3 is made up of 14 amino acids. The DNA for the CDR3 is TGTGCCAGCATTCGGGATTTCAACACCGGGGAGCTGTTTTTT. Translated: CASIRDFNTGELFF.

V usage is TRBV6-1 and J usage is TRBJ1-6; 7 nucleotides agree with TRBD1. This CDR3 is 14 amino acids long. The V segment lost 5 bases and the J segment 8 bases; nucleotides outside the gene matches: 6. CDR1 is MNHNS and CDR2 is SASEGT in the germline V gene. CDR3 in amino acids: CASSTTGDYSPLHF. The CDR3 region has the DNA TGTGCCAGCAGTACAACAGGGGACTATTCACCCCTCCACTTT.

V gene TRBV4-2 combines with J gene TRBJ2-5; tentatively, D is TRBD1 or TRBD2 (5 bases each). Trimming left V 5 bases short and J 7 bases short, with 17 bases between. Germline loops: CDR1 LGHNA, CDR2 YNFKEQ. The CDR3 sequence is 14 residues long. CDR3 in amino acids: CASSSERGVRTQYF. As DNA, the CDR3 is TGTGCCAGCAGCTCCGAGAGAGGGGTTCGGACCCAGTACTTC.

V and J are TRBV7-2 and TRBJ2-7, with 7 bases fitting TRBD1. The CDR3 is 15 amino acids. From germline, CDR1 is SGHTA and CDR2 FQGNSA. Losses at the gene ends were 7 bases for V and 3 bases for J; bases not matched to a gene: 12. This CDR3 is CASTSTGTAIYEQYF. The CDR3 DNA reads TGTGCCAGCACCTCGACCGGGACAGCGATCTACGAGCAGTACTTC.

The table lists this clonotype with a few counts. The chain carries TRBV28 and TRBJ2-1, with TRBD1 identical over 11 bases. The CDR3 length is 15 residues. The V and J ends lost 4 bases and 7 bases, in that order; junction bases with no gene match: 6. Germline loops: CDR1 MDHEN, CDR2 SYDVKM. The CDR3 nucleotides are TGTGCCAGCAGTTCCGGACAGGGGGCTAAAAATGAGCAGTTCTTC. Amino acids: CASSSGQGAKNEQFF.

This clonotype was observed once. J is TRBJ2-1 and V is TRBV5-1; either TRBD1 or TRBD2 may fit D (5 bases each). CDR1 is SGHRS, CDR2 YFSETQ, per germline. Trimming pared 3 bases from V and 3 bases from J, leaving 13 bases between. The CDR3 has 15 amino acids. The CDR3 nucleotides are TGCGCCAGCAGCTGGGGGACCCAGGGCTACAATGAGCAGTTCTTC. Translation: CASSWGTQGYNEQFF.

This chain joins TRBV7-8 and TRBJ2-7; tentatively, D is TRBD1 (5 bases). Trimming took 3 bases from V and 6 from J, leaving 9 bases between them. The CDR3 has 12 residues. The germline CDR1 and CDR2 sequences are SGHVS and FQNEAQ. The CDR3 sequence is CASSFSRVEQYF. The CDR3 region has the DNA TGTGCCAGCAGCTTTTCCAGGGTCGAGCAGTACTTC.

The sample holds a few counts of this clonotype. The rearrangement joins TRBV7-8 to TRBJ2-7; no definite D call. This CDR3 spans 15 amino acids. Trimming removed 4 bases at V and 2 bases at J, with 15 bases between. Per germline, CDR1 SGHVS and CDR2 FQNEAQ. DNA of the CDR3: TGTGCCAGCAGCTGGCATCGGACGGCTACCTACGAGCAGTACTTC. The encoded protein is CASSWHRTATYEQYF.

In its sample, this clonotype was seen many times. J is TRBJ2-5 and V is TRBV5-1, with TRBD2 matching 7 bases. Germline V lookup: CDR1 SGHRS, CDR2 YFSETQ. J was trimmed by 0 bases and V by 0 bases; bases with no gene match: 5. The CDR3 extends over 16 amino acids. CDR3 amino acids: CASSLGASGYQETQYF. The CDR3 bases are TGCGCCAGCAGCTTGGGGGCTAGCGGATACCAAGAGACCCAGTACTTC.

The table lists this clonotype with many counts. The junction departs from the called germline gene at one end, perhaps through a read error. V and J are TRBV5-1 and TRBJ2-1, with TRBD2 matching over 13 bases. From germline, CDR1 is SGHRS and CDR2 YFSETQ. CDR3 length equals 16 residues. The CDR3 reads CASSPGLAGAYNEQFF. The CDR3 bases are TGTGCCAGCAGTCCTGGACTAGCGGGAGCATACAATGAGCAGTTCTTC. The full variable domain, with the rest looked up from reference TRBV5-1 and TRBJ2-1, is KAGVTQTPRYLIKTRGQQVTLSCSPISGHRSVSWYQQTPGQGLQFLFEYFSETQRNKGNFPGRFSGRQFSNSRSEMNVSTLELGDSALYLCASSPGLAGAYNEQFFGPGTRLTVL.

The chain joins TRBV18 to TRBJ2-7, with a weak D call TRBD2 (5 bases). This CDR3 is built from 14 residues. Germline CDR1 KGHSH, CDR2 LQKENI. With 4 bases removed from V and 2 bases from J, the gap between germline ends came to 12 bases. CDR3 bases: TGTGCCAGCTCACGACAAAGGGAGACCTACGAGCAGTACTTC. Protein: CASSRQRETYEQYF.

The chain joins TRBV15 to TRBJ2-4; the match to TRBD2 covers 12 bases. The germline gives CDR1 LNHNV, CDR2 YYDKDF (reference sequence). J was trimmed by 3 bases and V by 0 bases; bases with no gene match: 9. This CDR3 is built from 19 residues. The CDR3 DNA follows: TGTGCCACCAGCAGAGATTCCTCCCCTAGCGGGGGGGTCAAAAACATTCAGTACTTC. Its translation is CATSRDSSPSGGVKNIQYF.

The J gene is TRBJ2-7, the V gene TRBV4-2; D ambiguous. The germline V and J ends were trimmed by 0 bases and 5 bases, with 8 bases remaining between them. The length of the CDR3 is 13 residues. The V gene's germline CDR1 is LGHNA and CDR2 YNFKEQ. The CDR3 sequence is CASSQDVGNEQYF. As DNA, the CDR3 is TGTGCCAGCAGCCAAGATGTTGGAAACGAGCAGTACTTC.

This clonotype has just a few counts. The chain uses TRBV10-3 and TRBJ1-1; TRBD1 matches 7 bases. The CDR3 loop spans 15 amino acids. Losses at the gene ends were 4 bases for V and 5 bases for J; bases not matched to a gene: 10. Germline V gives CDR1 ENHRY, CDR2 SYGVKD. CDR3 loop: CAISGVTGVLTEAFF. The CDR3 DNA follows: TGTGCCATCAGTGGGGTAACAGGGGTCTTGACTGAAGCTTTCTTT.

This CDR3 reads CASTRGKTSGGDNEQFF. Here the CDR3 DNA reads TGTGCCAGCACCAGGGGGAAAACTAGTGGAGGGGACAATGAGCAGTTCTTC. This chain links TRBV6-1 with TRBJ2-1; weak D call: TRBD1 (7 bases). Trimming took 7 bases from V and 5 from J, leaving 24 bases between them. CDR1 and CDR2 (germline): MNHNS, SASEGT. The CDR3 totals 17 residues.

This clonotype was observed a handful of times. The chain links TRBV20-1 to TRBJ1-2; D is ambiguous. Germline V lookup: CDR1 DFQATT, CDR2 SNEGSKA (reference sequence). V was shortened by 6 bases and J by 0 bases, with 11 bases between the two germline ends. The CDR3 is 13 amino acids. The CDR3 here is CSARNAANYGYTF. The CDR3 region has the DNA TGCAGTGCCAGGAACGCCGCTAACTATGGCTACACCTTC.